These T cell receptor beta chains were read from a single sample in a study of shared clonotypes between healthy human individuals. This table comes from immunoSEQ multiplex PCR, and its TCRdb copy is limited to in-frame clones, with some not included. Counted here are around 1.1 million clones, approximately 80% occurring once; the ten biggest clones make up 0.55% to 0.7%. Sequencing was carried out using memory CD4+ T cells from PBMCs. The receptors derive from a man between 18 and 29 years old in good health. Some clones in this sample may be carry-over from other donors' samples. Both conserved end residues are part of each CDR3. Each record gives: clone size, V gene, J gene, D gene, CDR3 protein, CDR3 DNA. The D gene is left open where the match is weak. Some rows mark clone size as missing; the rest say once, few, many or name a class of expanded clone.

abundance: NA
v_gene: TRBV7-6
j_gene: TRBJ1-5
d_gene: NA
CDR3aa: CASSLGGGGHQPQHF
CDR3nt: TGTGCCAGCAGCCTAGGTGGGGGCGGGCATCAGCCCCAGCATTTT

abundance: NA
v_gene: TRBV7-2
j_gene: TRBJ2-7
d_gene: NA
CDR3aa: CASSANSAAYEQYF
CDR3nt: TGTGCCAGCAGCGCCAACTCGGCGGCCTACGAGCAGTACTTC

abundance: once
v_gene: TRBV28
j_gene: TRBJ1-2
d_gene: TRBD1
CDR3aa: CASSFFIGTGYGYTF
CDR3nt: TGTGCCAGCAGTTTTTTTATCGGGACAGGATATGGCTACACCTTC

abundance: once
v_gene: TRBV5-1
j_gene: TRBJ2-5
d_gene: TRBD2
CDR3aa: CASSLALAGGETQYF
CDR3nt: TGCGCCAGCAGCTTGGCCCTAGCGGGAGGAGAGACCCAGTACTTC

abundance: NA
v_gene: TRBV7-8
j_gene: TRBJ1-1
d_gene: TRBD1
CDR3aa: CASSVQGGTEAFF
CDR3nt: TGTGCCAGCAGCGTACAGGGGGGGACTGAAGCTTTCTTT

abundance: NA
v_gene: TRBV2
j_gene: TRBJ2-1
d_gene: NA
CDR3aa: CASSEERRVIEQFF
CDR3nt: TGTGCCAGCAGTGAGGAGCGGCGGGTAATTGAGCAGTTCTTC

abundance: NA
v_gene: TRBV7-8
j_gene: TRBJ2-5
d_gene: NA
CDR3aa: CASSLGTAQETQYF
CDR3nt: TGTGCCAGCAGCTTAGGGACAGCTCAAGAGACCCAGTACTTC

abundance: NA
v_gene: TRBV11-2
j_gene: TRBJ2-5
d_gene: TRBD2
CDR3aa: CASSPWGGLAETQYF
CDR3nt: TGTGCCAGCAGCCCTTGGGGGGGGTTGGCAGAGACCCAGTACTTC

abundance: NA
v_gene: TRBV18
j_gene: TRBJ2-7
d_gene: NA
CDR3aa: CASSSGQGAYEQYF
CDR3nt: TGTGCCAGCTCATCGGGACAAGGGGCCTACGAGCAGTACTTC

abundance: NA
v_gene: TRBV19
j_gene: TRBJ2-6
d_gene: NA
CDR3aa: CATTGISGANVLTF
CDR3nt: TGTGCCACAACAGGGATCTCTGGGGCCAACGTCCTGACTTTC

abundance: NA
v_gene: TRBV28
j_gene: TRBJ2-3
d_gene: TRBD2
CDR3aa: CASSGTSGARTQYF
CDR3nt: TGTGCCAGCAGTGGGACTAGCGGTGCGCGGACGCAGTATTTT

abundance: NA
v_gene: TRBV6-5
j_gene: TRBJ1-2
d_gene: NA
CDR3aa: CASSTEDYVGYTF
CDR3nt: TGTGCCAGCAGTACGGAGGATTATGTCGGCTACACCTTC

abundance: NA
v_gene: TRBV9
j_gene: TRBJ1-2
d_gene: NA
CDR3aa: CASSGGQIIGYGYTF
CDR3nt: TGTGCCAGCAGCGGAGGACAGATCATAGGGTATGGCTACACCTTC

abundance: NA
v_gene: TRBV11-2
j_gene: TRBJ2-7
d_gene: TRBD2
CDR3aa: CASSPPSFGLAGYIDEQYF
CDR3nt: TGTGCCAGCAGCCCACCCAGCTTCGGACTAGCGGGATACATCGACGAGCAGTACTTC

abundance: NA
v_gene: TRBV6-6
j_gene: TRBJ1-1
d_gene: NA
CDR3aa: CAGRNRGGIGNTEAFF
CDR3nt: TGTGCCGGCAGAAACCGGGGGGGAATAGGAAACACTGAAGCTTTCTTT

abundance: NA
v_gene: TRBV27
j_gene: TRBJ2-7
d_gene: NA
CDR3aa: CASSFRWHPIYEQYF
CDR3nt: TGTGCCAGCAGTTTTAGATGGCACCCGATCTACGAGCAGTACTTC

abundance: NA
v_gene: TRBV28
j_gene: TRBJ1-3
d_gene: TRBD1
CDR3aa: CASSRDSSGNTIYF
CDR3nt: TGTGCCAGCAGCCGGGACAGCTCTGGAAACACCATATATTTT

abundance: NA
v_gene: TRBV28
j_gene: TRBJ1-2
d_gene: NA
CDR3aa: CASSLSPGGYTF
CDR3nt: TGTGCCAGCAGTTTATCGCCGGGTGGCTACACCTTC

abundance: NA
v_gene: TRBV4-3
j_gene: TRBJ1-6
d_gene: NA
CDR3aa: CASSQDRGFGGNSPLHF
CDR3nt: TGCGCCAGCAGCCAAGATAGAGGCTTTGGTGGGAATTCACCCCTCCACTTT

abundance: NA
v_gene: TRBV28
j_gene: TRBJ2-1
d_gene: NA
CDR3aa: CASSPLGGYNEQFF
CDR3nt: TGTGCCAGCAGTCCCCTTGGCGGCTACAATGAGCAGTTCTTC

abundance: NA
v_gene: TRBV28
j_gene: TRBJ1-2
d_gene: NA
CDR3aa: CASSSGTDTNYGYTF
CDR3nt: TGTGCCAGCAGTTCCGGGACGGATACTAACTATGGCTACACCTTC

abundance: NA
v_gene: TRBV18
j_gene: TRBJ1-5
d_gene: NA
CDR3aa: CASSPGTGYSNQPQHF
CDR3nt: TGTGCCAGCTCACCCGGGACGGGGTATAGCAATCAGCCCCAGCATTTT

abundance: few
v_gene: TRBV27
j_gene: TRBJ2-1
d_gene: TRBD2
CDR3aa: CASSLRVGTSGINEQFF
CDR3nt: TGTGCCAGCAGTTTACGGGTGGGGACTAGCGGGATCAATGAGCAGTTCTTC

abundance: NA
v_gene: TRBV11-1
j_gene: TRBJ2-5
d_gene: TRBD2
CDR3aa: CASSPGASGSVKTQYF
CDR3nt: TGTGCCAGCAGCCCCGGGGCTAGCGGGAGTGTTAAGACCCAGTACTTC

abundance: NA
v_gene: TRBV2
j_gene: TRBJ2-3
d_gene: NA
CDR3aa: CASSAASRDTQYF
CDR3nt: TGTGCCAGCAGTGCGGCTAGCAGGGATACGCAGTATTTT

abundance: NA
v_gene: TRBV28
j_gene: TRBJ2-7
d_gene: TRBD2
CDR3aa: CASSLGLAGGTYEQYF
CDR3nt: TGTGCCAGCAGTTTGGGGCTAGCGGGGGGCACCTACGAGCAGTACTTC

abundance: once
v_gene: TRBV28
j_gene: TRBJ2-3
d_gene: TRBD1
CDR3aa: CASSLRGQGTDTQYF
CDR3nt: TGTGCCAGCAGTCTACGGGGACAGGGCACAGATACGCAGTATTTT

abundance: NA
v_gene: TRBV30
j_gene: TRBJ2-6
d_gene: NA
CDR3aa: CAWSVGGSGANVLTF
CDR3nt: TGTGCCTGGAGTGTCGGCGGCTCTGGGGCCAACGTCCTGACTTTC